The next 13 T cell receptor beta chains were all read from a single sample in a study of shared T cell receptors in the human thymus. Generated by immunoSEQ multiplex PCR, the TCRdb table keeps only in-frame clones and is missing some. The profile shows approximately 760,000 clones, roughly 85% of them singletons. These same records also appear under a second study, on human thymus T cells.

Material for sequencing was thymocytes. These receptors were taken from a girl under three years old with a congenital heart defect.

The J gene is TRBJ1-2, the V gene TRBV29-1; D call uncertain. Germline V CDR1 and CDR2: SQVTM, ANQGSEA. Between the trimmed V and J ends, which lost 2 bases and 4 bases, there was a span of 2 bases. CDR3 length: 10 amino acids. The CDR3 region has the DNA TGCAGCGTTGAACGCTATGGCTACACCTTC. This sequence encodes CSVERYGYTF.

The V call is TRBV6-5, the J call TRBJ1-6; 8 nucleotides line up with TRBD1. CDR1 and CDR2 (germline): MNHEY, SVGAGI. V was pared by 4 bases and J by 10 bases, with 12 bases of the junction left unmatched. The length of the CDR3 is 16 residues. CDR3 nucleotide sequence: TGTGCCAGCAGTTCCTCCGGGACAGGAGTGGGATCACCCCTCCACTTT. Protein product: CASSSSGTGVGSPLHF.

This clone was detected only a few times. V is TRBV6-5 and J is TRBJ1-5; D is perhaps TRBD1 (5 bases). Looked up from germline, CDR1 is MNHEY and CDR2 is SVGAGI. V was pared by 5 bases and J by 1 base, with 9 bases between. CDR3 size: 14 residues. Here the CDR3 DNA reads TGTGCCAGCAGTGGGGCGGGGAGCAATCAGCCCCAGCATTTT. This sequence encodes CASSGAGSNQPQHF.

This chain connects TRBV5-4 to TRBJ1-1, with 9 positions matching TRBD1. Trimming took 4 bases from V and 0 from J; bases not matched to a gene: 7. This CDR3 contains 16 residues. The germline V gene has CDR1 SGHNT and CDR2 YYREEE (reference sequence). The CDR3 DNA is TGTGCCAGCAGCCCTAGACAGGGGGAGATGAACACTGAAGCTTTCTTT. This codes for CASSPRQGEMNTEAFF.

Remarks on this clone: Other DNA sequences within the sample encode an identical CDR3. The rearrangement joins TRBV28 to TRBJ2-7; tentative D call: TRBD2 (6 bases). This CDR3 comprises 17 residues. Germline CDR1 is MDHEN and CDR2 is SYDVKM. The V end lost 6 bases, the J end lost 0 bases, and 21 bases lay between the germline ends. CDR3 sequence reads: CASSLTSRGLGSYEQYF. The CDR3 coding sequence is TGTGCCAGCAGCCTAACCTCGCGGGGACTGGGCTCCTACGAGCAGTACTTC.

CDR3 bases: TGTGCCAGCAGCTTATTTTTGCGGGGCCAAAAATCAAACTCTGGAAACACCATATATTTT. As protein: CASSLFLRGQKSNSGNTIYF. The chain employs TRBV7-6 and TRBJ1-3; tentative D call: TRBD1 (5 bases). Germline V lookup: CDR1 SGHVS, CDR2 FNYEAQ. CDR3 length: 20 residues. Trimming shortened V by 2 bases and J by 0 bases, and 23 bases separated the two germline ends. The complete variable domain, with remaining parts taken from reference TRBV7-6 and TRBJ1-3, reads GAGVSQSPRYKVTKRGQDVALRCDPISGHVSLYWYRQALGQGPEFLTYFNYEAQQDKSGLPNDRFSAERPEGSISTLTIQRTEQRDSAMYRCASSLFLRGQKSNSGNTIYFGEGSWLTVV.

This chain joins TRBV5-1 and TRBJ1-2, with D perhaps TRBD1 (6 bases). The length of the CDR3 is 15 residues. Germline CDR1 is SGHRS and CDR2 is YFSETQ. Trimming left V 0 bases short and J 8 bases short, with 17 bases between. CDR3 DNA sequence: TGCGCCAGCAGCTTGGGCGGGGGCCCCGGGAGGGGCTACACCTTC. It is translated as CASSLGGGPGRGYTF.

This chain connects TRBV12-5 to TRBJ1-5; D gene uncertain. This CDR3 comprises 19 residues. V was cut by 1 base and J by 3 bases, with 22 bases left in between. The germline V gene encodes CDR1 LGHNT and CDR2 FRNRAP. For the CDR3, the DNA is TGTGCTAGTGGTTTGGCAAACCTCCCGGGCATCCGGGACAATCAGCCCCAGCATTTT. This codes for CASGLANLPGIRDNQPQHF.

V usage is TRBV7-4 and J usage is TRBJ2-2, with D tentatively TRBD2 (6 bases). The V end was cut by 6 bases, the J end by 6 bases, with 17 bases between. The germline V gene has CDR1 SGHVT and CDR2 SQSDAQ. CDR3 length: 15 amino acids. In nucleotides, the CDR3 is TGTGCCAGCAGGCCACCCGGGACTGGCGCCGGGGAGCTGTTTTTT. Amino acids: CASRPPGTGAGELFF.

The chain carries TRBV5-6 and TRBJ1-5; maybe TRBD1 (5 bases). In germline, CDR1 is SGHDT, CDR2 YYEEEE. Trimming shortened V by 0 bases and J by 3 bases, and 13 bases separated the two germline ends. This CDR3 is 16 amino acids long. This CDR3 is CASSLAGIGDNQPQHF. The CDR3 region has the DNA TGTGCCAGCAGCTTGGCAGGGATAGGGGACAATCAGCCCCAGCATTTT. The variable domain in full, completed from reference TRBV5-6 and TRBJ1-5, reads DAGVTQSPTHLIKTRGQQVTLRCSPKSGHDTVSWYQQALGQGPQFIFQYYEEEERQRGNFPDRFSGHQFPNYSSELNVNALLLGDSALYLCASSLAGIGDNQPQHFGDGTRLSIL.

A remark on this clone: This CDR3 is also generated by other DNA sequences in the sample. V usage is TRBV2 and J usage is TRBJ1-1; no reliable D call. Germline V CDR1 and CDR2: SNHLY, FYNNEI. V was clipped by 6 bases and J by 5 bases, with 7 bases between them. There are 11 residues in the CDR3. Here the CDR3 DNA reads TGTGCCAGCAGGAGAGGGACTGAAGCTTTCTTT. Translated, it gives CASRRGTEAFF. The whole variable domain, remainder taken from reference TRBV2 and TRBJ1-1, is EPEVTQTPSHQVTQMGQEVILRCVPISNHLYFYWYRQILGQKVEFLVSFYNNEISEKSEIFDDQFSVERPDGSNFTLKIRSTKLEDSAMYFCASRRGTEAFFGQGTRLTVV.

This chain connects TRBV7-2 to TRBJ2-2; TRBD2 agrees at 7 bases. V trimming: 0 bases; J trimming: 6 bases; junction bases outside the gene matches: 4. There are 15 residues in the CDR3. Germline V gives CDR1 SGHTA, CDR2 FQGNSA. The CDR3 region has the DNA TGTGCCAGCAGCTTAGCGGCGGGGGACCCCGGGGAGCTGTTTTTT. Amino acids: CASSLAAGDPGELFF.

V and J are TRBV7-3 and TRBJ2-3, with TRBD2 identical over 9 bases. The CDR3 runs to 17 residues. With 0 bases clipped from V and 0 bases from J, the junction kept 4 bases outside the gene matches. The germline gives CDR1 SGHTA, CDR2 FQGTGA. The CDR3 spells CASSLTSRGGSTDTQYF. For the CDR3, the DNA is TGTGCCAGCAGCTTAACTTCGCGGGGGGGAAGCACAGATACGCAGTATTTT.